In this sample, the clone carrying this TCR beta chain turned up a few times. Its specificity is not known. The sample comes from a study of T cell repertoires in cytomegalovirus infection. Overall study results and limits: Public TCR beta family frequency separated CMV-and-HLA carriers, including in an independent cohort.

TCRdb analysed the reads with MiXCR anew, one entry per CDR3 protein. This sample has roughly 630,000 distinct CDR3 sequences; 20% to 25% occur once, and the top ten carry less than 10%. V lost 3 bases and J lost 6, with 11 bases in between. The CDR3 contains 13 residues. The germline V gene encodes CDR1 ENHRY and CDR2 SYGVKD. Sequencing was carried out using CD8+ T cells from PBMCs. The TCR sequence derives from a human donor in good health (CMV status not recorded). Some clones in this sample may be carry-over from other donors' samples. The chain links TRBV10-3 to TRBJ2-5; no clear D gene. The CDR3 here is CAISESAGKTQYF. As DNA, the CDR3 is TGTGCCATCAGTGAAAGCGCTGGAAAGACCCAGTACTTC.